One T cell receptor (beta chain) is described in this entry. Germline loops: CDR1 MDHEN, CDR2 SYDVKM. This CDR3 has 15 amino acids. Trimming shortened V by 3 bases and J by 5 bases, and 16 bases separated the two germline ends. Individual cDNA molecules each received unique molecular identifiers attached to them. TCRdb itself ran the 5' RACE reads through MiXCR, one entry per CDR3 protein. The sample includes about 49,000 distinct CDR3 sequences, roughly 6% of them seen just once. This entry belongs to a study of early T cells in non-severe SARS-CoV-2 infection. Study summary: Bulk RNA taken from unsorted whole blood was sequenced, leaving chains unpaired.

The chain has TRBV28 and TRBJ2-5; the D call may be TRBD1 or TRBD2 (6 bases each). This clonotype was obtained from an adult who was a healthcare worker with PCR-confirmed SARS-CoV-2 infection or an uninfected control (not recorded which). The material was whole blood, obtained at baseline. CDR3: CASSFNWGAVETQYF. CDR3 coding DNA: TGTGCCAGCAGTTTCAATTGGGGGGCAGTGGAGACCCAGTACTTC.